The present TCR beta chain was sequenced within a study of type 1 regulatory T cells. About the research overall: T-allo10 is an in vitro-generated, Tr1-enriched CD4 T cell product specific for alloantigen.

Between the trimmed V and J ends, which lost 3 bases and 5 bases, there was a span of 11 bases. This CDR3 is 14 amino acids long. Germline values: CDR1 SGHTA, CDR2 FQGNSA. One entry per CDR3 protein, called by TCRdb with MiXCR from the reads. This sample has some 18,000 distinct CDR3 sequences, with 10% found just once. This clonotype was counted between two and nine times. The chain employs TRBV7-2 and TRBJ2-1, with D hard to call. Sequenced input: CD4+ T cells, either the whole sample or a sorted fraction (not recorded which). The source of this sequence is a human donor in good health. The CDR3 DNA is TGTGCCAGCAGCTTTTCCCCGTCCAACAATGAGCAGTTCTTC. Residues: CASSFSPSNNEQFF.